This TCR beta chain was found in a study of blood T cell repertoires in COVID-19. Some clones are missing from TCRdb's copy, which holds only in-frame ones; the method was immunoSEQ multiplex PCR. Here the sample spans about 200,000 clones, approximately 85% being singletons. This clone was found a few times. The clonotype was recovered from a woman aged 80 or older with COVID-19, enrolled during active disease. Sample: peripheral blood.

The CDR3 protein is CASSPGGPYEQYF. The CDR3 DNA is TGTGCCAGCAGTCCAGGGGGCCCCTACGAGCAGTACTTC. The rearrangement joins TRBV7-9 to TRBJ2-7, with 8 bases fitting TRBD1. The ends lost 6 bases at V and 2 bases at J; junction bases unmatched: 3. This CDR3 spans 13 amino acids. In germline, CDR1 is SEHNR, CDR2 FQNEAQ (reference sequence).